This paragraph covers one TCR beta chain sequence. This clone's antigen is unknown. The input lacks base qualities; no much larger clone sits a single base away. According to the germline V gene, CDR1 reads MNHEY and CDR2 reads SVGAGI. The CDR3 runs 15 amino acids, cysteine and phenylalanine included. The kept DNA is CDR3 alone, 45 bases in frame from the first base. The V end loses 2 bases and the J end loses 10 bases, and a stretch of 18 bases separates them. Patients with a history of autoimmune disease or receiving systemic immunosuppression were excluded from the trial. In every dose cohort, peripheral blood was drawn for TCR sequencing at baseline, cycle 4 day 1, and cycle 7 day 1. The samples were drawn from a first-in-human, open-label, multicenter phase I dose-escalation trial of ivuxolimab. Adults with locally advanced or metastatic melanoma, renal cell carcinoma, hepatocellular carcinoma or head and neck squamous cell carcinoma were enrolled in the trial. CD4+ and CD8+ T cells were sorted separately from peripheral blood before TCR sequencing.

The record originates from a study of OX40 agonist ivuxolimab in advanced cancers. Background for the entire study: Ivuxolimab, which targeted the costimulatory receptor OX40 (CD134), was an agonistic, fully human IgG2 monoclonal antibody. Intravenous ivuxolimab was administered to patients every 2 weeks at six dose levels: 0.01, 0.1, 0.3, 1.5, 3 and 10 mg/kg. Of the approximately 54 dose-escalation patients, hepatocellular carcinoma was present in around 19, melanoma in around 15, renal cell carcinoma in 9 and head and neck cancer in 9. The dose-escalation cohort was 82.7% male with a mean age of roughly 60 years, ranging from roughly 20 to 80. Patients were allowed to have had prior anti-PD-1, anti-PD-L1 or anti-CTLA-4 therapy, and 30% to 40% of the dose-escalation patients had been treated with checkpoint inhibitors. Partial responses occurred in three dose-escalation patients: two with cutaneous melanoma and one with hepatocellular carcinoma. The point of sequencing TCRbeta in the periphery was to test whether ivuxolimab changed TCR sequence diversity and drove clonal T-cell expansion. The paper describes the monotherapy dose-escalation part (N ≈ 52 patients) of the phase I trial of ivuxolimab.

Study-wide findings and limitations: Antigen specificity was not determined for the clonally expanded peripheral T cells. Clonal expansion of both CD4+ and CD8+ blood T cells was observed from baseline to week 6 at doses 0.1 to 3.0 mg/kg. After ivuxolimab, CD8+ T cells had more expanded clones than CD4+ T cells on average. Low levels of normalized T-cell clonal expansion were also shown by some nonresponding patients. In partial responders in the 0.1-3.0 mg/kg groups, normalized peripheral clonal expansion was found to be among the lowest, especially among CD8+ T cells.

Genomic DNA was extracted from sorted cells for sequencing of the TCRbeta CDR3 region. The immunoSEQ Assay was used to sequence the TCRbeta CDR3 regions. This is the immuneACCESS table as TCRdb keeps it, with only in-frame sequences that have V and J called. A part of the clones is gone; compared with another copy, unresolved V genes explain less than half, and the rest is unexplained. The sample yields fewer than 70,000 clones; 87% were counted once. Less than 3.5% of the sample lies in the top ten. The chain was built from TRBV6-5 and TRBJ1-3; the D segment could be TRBD1, given 5 matching bases. This specimen was CD4+ or CD8+ T cells sorted from blood, taken in a trial of the OX40 agonist ivuxolimab. The clonotype was recovered from an adult with an advanced solid tumor such as melanoma, head and neck, liver or kidney cancer. The DNA sequence is as follows: TGTGCCAGCAGTTACGCACCGCTGAGTGGGGGGACCATATATTTT. This codes for CASSYAPLSGGTIYF.